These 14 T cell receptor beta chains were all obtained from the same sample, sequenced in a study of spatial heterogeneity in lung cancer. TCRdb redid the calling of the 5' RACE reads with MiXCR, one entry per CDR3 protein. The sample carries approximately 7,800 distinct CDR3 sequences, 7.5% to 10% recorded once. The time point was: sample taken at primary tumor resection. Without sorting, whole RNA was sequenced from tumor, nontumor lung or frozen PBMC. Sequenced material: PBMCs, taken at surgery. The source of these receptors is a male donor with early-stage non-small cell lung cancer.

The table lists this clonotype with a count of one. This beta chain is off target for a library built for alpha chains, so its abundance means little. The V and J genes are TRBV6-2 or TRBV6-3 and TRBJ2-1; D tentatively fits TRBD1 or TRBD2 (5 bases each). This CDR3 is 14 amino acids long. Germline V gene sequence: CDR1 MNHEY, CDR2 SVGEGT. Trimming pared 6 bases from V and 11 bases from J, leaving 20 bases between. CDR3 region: CASRYAPRGSKQFF. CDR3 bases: TGTGCCAGCAGATACGCTCCGAGGGGCAGTAAGCAGTTCTTC.

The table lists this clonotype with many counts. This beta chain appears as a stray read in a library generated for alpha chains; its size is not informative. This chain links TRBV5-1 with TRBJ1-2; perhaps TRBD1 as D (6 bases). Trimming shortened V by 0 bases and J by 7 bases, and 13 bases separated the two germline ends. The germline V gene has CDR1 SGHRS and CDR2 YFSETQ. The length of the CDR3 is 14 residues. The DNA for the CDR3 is TGCGCCAGCAGCTTGGGTGCAGGGGAGGCTGGCTACACCTTC. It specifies CASSLGAGEAGYTF.

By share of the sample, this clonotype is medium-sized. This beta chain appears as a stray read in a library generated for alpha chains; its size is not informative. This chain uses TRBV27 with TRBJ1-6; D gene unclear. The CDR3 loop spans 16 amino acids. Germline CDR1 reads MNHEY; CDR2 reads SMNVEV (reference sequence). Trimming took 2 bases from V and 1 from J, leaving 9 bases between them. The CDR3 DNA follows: TGTGCCAGCAGTTTAGAAAGTAGATCCTATAATTCACCCCTCCACTTT. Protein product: CASSLESRSYNSPLHF.

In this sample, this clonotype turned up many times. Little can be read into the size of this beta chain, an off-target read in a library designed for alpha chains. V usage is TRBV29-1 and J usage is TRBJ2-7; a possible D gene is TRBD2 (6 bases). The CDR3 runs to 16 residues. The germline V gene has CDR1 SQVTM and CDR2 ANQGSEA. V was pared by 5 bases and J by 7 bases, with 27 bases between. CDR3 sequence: CSVYGGSGDSGREQYF. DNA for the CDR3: TGCAGCGTTTATGGGGGATCCGGAGATAGCGGCCGGGAGCAGTACTTC.

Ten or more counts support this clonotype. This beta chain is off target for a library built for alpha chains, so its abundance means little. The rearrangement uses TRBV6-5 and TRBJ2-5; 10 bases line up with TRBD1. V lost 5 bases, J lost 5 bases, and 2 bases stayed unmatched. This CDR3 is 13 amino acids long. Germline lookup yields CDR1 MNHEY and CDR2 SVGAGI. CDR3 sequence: CASSPDRGETQYF. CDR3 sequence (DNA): TGTGCCAGCAGTCCGGACAGGGGGGAGACCCAGTACTTC.

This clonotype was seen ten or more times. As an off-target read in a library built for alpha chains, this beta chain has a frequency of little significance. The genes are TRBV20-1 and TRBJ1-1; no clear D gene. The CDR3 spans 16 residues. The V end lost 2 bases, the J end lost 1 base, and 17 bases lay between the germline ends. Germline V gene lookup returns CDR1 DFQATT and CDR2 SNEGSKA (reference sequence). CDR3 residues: CSARNLYSGENTEAFF. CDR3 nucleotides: TGCAGTGCTAGAAACTTATACAGCGGCGAGAACACTGAAGCTTTCTTT.

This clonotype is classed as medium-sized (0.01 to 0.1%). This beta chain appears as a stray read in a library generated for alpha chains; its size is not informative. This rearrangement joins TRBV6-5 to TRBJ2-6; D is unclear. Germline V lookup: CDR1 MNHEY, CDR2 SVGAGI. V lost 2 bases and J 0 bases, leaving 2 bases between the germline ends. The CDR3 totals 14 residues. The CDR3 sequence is CASSYVSGANVLTF. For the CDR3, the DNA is TGTGCCAGCAGTTACGTCTCTGGGGCCAACGTCCTGACTTTC.

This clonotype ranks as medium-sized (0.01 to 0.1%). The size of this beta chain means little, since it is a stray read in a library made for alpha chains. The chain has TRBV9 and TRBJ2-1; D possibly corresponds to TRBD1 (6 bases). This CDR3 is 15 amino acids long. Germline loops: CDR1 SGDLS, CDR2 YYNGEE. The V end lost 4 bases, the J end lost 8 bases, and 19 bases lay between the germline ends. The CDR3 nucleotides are TGTGCCAGCAGCAGCGGACAGCTAAGTGCCGATGAGCAGTTCTTC. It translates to CASSSGQLSADEQFF.

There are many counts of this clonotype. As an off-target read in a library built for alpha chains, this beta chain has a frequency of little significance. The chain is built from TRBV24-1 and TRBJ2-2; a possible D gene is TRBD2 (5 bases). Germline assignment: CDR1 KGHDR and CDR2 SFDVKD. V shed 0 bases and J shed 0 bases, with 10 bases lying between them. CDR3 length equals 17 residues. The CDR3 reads CATSDLYWGANTGELFF. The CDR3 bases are TGTGCCACCAGTGATTTGTACTGGGGAGCGAACACCGGGGAGCTGTTTTTT.

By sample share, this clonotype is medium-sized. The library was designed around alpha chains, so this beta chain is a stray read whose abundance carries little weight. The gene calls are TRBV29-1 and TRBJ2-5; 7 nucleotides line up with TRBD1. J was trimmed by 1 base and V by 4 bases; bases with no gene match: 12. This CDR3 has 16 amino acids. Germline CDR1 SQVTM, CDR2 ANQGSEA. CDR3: CSVVGFGQELQETQYF. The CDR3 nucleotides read TGCAGCGTTGTTGGGTTCGGACAGGAACTCCAAGAGACCCAGTACTTC.

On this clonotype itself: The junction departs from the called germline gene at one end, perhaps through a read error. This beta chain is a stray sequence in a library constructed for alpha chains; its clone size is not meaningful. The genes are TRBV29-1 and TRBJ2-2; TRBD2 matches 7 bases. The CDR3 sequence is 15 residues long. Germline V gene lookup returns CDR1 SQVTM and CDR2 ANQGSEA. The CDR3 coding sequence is TGCAGCGTTTCTACGGAGCGGGATTACACCGGGGAGCCGTTTTTT. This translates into CSVSTERDYTGEPFF.

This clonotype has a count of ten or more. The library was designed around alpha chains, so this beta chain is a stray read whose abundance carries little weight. In DNA, the CDR3 is TGCAGTGCTAGAGATATTTTGGGTAGCGGGAGCTCCTACGAGCAGTACTTC. As protein: CSARDILGSGSSYEQYF. The V gene is TRBV20-1, the J gene TRBJ2-7, with TRBD2 identical over 9 bases. The CDR3 extends over 17 amino acids. V gave up 0 bases and J gave up 0 bases; unmatched junction bases: 9. Germline V lookup: CDR1 DFQATT, CDR2 SNEGSKA (reference sequence).

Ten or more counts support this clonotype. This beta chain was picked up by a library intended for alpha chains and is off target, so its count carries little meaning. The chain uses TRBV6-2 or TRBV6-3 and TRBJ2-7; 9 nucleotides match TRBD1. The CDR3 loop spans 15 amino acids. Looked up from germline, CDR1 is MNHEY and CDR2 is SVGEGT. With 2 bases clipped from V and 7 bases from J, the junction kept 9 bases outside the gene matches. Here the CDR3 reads CASSYHGTGIEEQYF. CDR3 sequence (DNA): TGTGCCAGCAGTTACCACGGGACAGGGATCGAGGAGCAGTACTTC.

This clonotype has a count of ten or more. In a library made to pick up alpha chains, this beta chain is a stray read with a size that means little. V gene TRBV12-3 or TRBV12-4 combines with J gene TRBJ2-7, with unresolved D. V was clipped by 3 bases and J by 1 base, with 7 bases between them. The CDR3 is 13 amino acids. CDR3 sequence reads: CASSFELSYEQYF. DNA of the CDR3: TGTGCCAGCAGTTTCGAGCTGTCCTACGAGCAGTACTTC.